The clone carrying this T cell receptor (beta chain) was seen a handful of times. Its antigen is undetermined. The read finishes 3 residues shy of the CDR3 end, and the germline J gene is used to complete it. Replacement immunoglobulin had been given to every CVID subject for at least one year. This entry comes from a study of T cell clonality in common variable immunodeficiency. V shed 4 bases, J shed 8 bases, and the junction held 8 bases outside the gene matches. Germline V gene data show CDR1 as MNHNS and CDR2 as SASEGT. This CDR3 comprises 15 residues. The table came from immunoSEQ multiplex PCR; TCRdb's copy has only in-frame clones and leaves some out. This sample has about 23,000 clones and no singletons, with approximately 8.9% in the ten largest. Study conclusions and caveats: Fewer deletions and N-nucleotide insertions were reportedly seen in common variable immunodeficiency TCR beta sequences.

The clonotype comes from a human donor with common variable immunodeficiency. V usage is TRBV6-1 and J usage is TRBJ1-5; 10 bases match TRBD1. Sequenced: peripheral blood mononuclear cells. The CDR3 reads CASSAKTGGREPQHF. The DNA read from the CDR3 is TGTGCCAGCAGTGCTAAGACAGGGGGCAGGGAGCCC.